The T cell receptor beta chain under discussion was sequenced for a study of T cells in Graves' hyperthyroidism and ophthalmopathy. This clonotype was recorded at least ten times. The antigen is undetermined. Amplification yielded TCR beta CDR3 regions, with RNA transcripts as the source. In the first-round RT-PCR of the TCR CDR3, the HTBI primer set was used. From the multiplex PCR reads, TCRdb called clonotypes with MiXCR, one entry per CDR3 protein. The repertoire holds about 520,000 distinct CDR3 sequences, with approximately 25% as singletons. Findings and caveats of the study: Ophthalmopathy cases were set apart from stable hyperthyroidism by a 13 V-J model.

This CDR3 contains 14 residues. The germline CDR1 and CDR2 sequences are SGDLS and YYNGEE. The V and J ends lost 4 bases and 1 base respectively, with 11 bases between them. Patients were excluded for uncontrolled infection, other autoimmune disease, pregnancy or lactation. Clinicians diagnosed patients from clinical symptoms, serum thyroxine and TRAb, thyroid ultrasound and orbital computed tomography. The sequence derives from a woman younger than 45 with Graves' ophthalmopathy. Material: blood. This chain links TRBV9 with TRBJ1-1; D is unclear. The chain's CDR3 is CASSPRDKNTEAFF. CDR3 coding DNA: TGTGCCAGCAGCCCCCGAGACAAGAACACTGAAGCTTTCTTT.